A selection of T cell receptor beta chains follows, all from one sample in a study of cytomegalovirus exposure and HLA in healthy donors. The method was immunoSEQ multiplex PCR; TCRdb's version includes in-frame clones alone and lacks a portion of them. This sample yields over 30,000 clones, of which 65% to 75% are seen a single time; over 9.5% belongs to the top ten. The material sequenced was PBMCs. Receptors originate from a man in his forties or fifties in good health and CMV-seropositive. Each CDR3 is given with its conserved first and last residue. D genes are given only for firm matches. Rows give clone size only sometimes, using once, few, many, or a class for an expanded clone.

V	size	D	J	CDR3	DNA
TRBV2	few	-	TRBJ2-2	CASRATQGKAGELFF	TGTGCCAGCAGAGCAACACAGGGCAAGGCCGGGGAGCTGTTTTTT
TRBV19	-	-	TRBJ1-5	CASSIGQGSNQPQHF	TGTGCCAGTAGTATAGGTCAGGGGAGCAATCAGCCCCAGCATTTT
TRBV5-1	-	TRBD2	TRBJ2-1	CASSSAGEQGEQFF	TGCGCCAGCAGCTCTGCGGGGGAGCAAGGAGAGCAGTTCTTC
TRBV25-1	-	-	TRBJ2-1	CASSEHRSLGQFF	TGTGCCAGCAGTGAGCACAGGTCACTCGGGCAGTTCTTC
TRBV9	few	-	TRBJ1-4	CASSVREGGKEKLFF	TGTGCCAGCAGCGTACGTGAAGGGGGTAAGGAAAAACTGTTTTTT
TRBV5-1	few	TRBD1	TRBJ2-7	CASTGTGYREQYF	TGCGCCAGCACCGGGACAGGGTATCGTGAGCAGTACTTC
TRBV29-1	-	-	TRBJ2-7	CSVEDRGGGGSEQYF	TGCAGCGTTGAAGATCGAGGGGGAGGGGGATCCGAGCAGTACTTC
TRBV6-6	-	-	TRBJ2-7	CASQGQFYEQYF	TGTGCCTCACAGGGACAATTCTACGAGCAGTACTTC
TRBV10-3	-	-	TRBJ2-7	CAISPPGGSYEQYF	TGTGCCATCAGTCCCCCCGGGGGCTCCTACGAGCAGTACTTC
TRBV12-5	-	-	TRBJ2-3	CASVSTDTQYF	TGTGCTAGTGTAAGCACAGATACGCAGTATTTT
TRBV2	few	-	TRBJ2-2	CASSPGTTNTGELFF	TGTGCCAGCTCGCCCGGGACAACGAACACCGGGGAGCTGTTTTTT
TRBV5-1	-	-	TRBJ1-1	CASRSKKTGWAFF	TGCGCCAGCAGATCGAAAAAAACCGGTTGGGCTTTCTTT
TRBV7-3	-	-	TRBJ2-2	CASSPWGGGNTGELFF	TGTGCCAGCAGCCCATGGGGAGGGGGGAACACCGGGGAGCTGTTTTTT
TRBV28	-	-	TRBJ1-2	CASSSWTVNYGYTF	TGTGCCAGCAGTTCTTGGACAGTTAACTATGGCTACACCTTC
TRBV5-1	-	-	TRBJ2-4	CASSSGMAKNIQYF	TGCGCCAGCAGCTCAGGGATGGCCAAAAACATTCAGTACTTC
TRBV6-4	-	TRBD2	TRBJ2-1	CASSDKLAGVGTYNEQFF	TGTGCCAGCAGTGACAAACTAGCGGGGGTTGGAACCTACAATGAGCAGTTCTTC
TRBV7-9	-	-	TRBJ1-1	CASSWGPTTEAFF	TGTGCCAGCAGCTGGGGCCCTACAACTGAAGCTTTCTTT
TRBV2	-	-	TRBJ1-1	CASSEKRAANTEAFF	TGTGCCAGCAGTGAAAAAAGAGCGGCAAACACTGAAGCTTTCTTT
TRBV28	few	-	TRBJ1-2	CASGPGDTGTYGYTF	TGTGCCAGTGGACCGGGGGATACCGGGACCTATGGCTACACCTTC
TRBV4-1	-	TRBD2	TRBJ2-2	CASSQVIAGVNTGELFF	TGCGCCAGCAGCCAAGTCATAGCGGGAGTCAACACCGGGGAGCTGTTTTTT
TRBV5-6	few	TRBD2	TRBJ2-3	CASSSRLAGPTDTQYF	TGTGCCAGCAGCTCAAGACTAGCGGGGCCCACAGATACGCAGTATTTT
TRBV7-9	-	-	TRBJ2-5	CASSPPRKETQYF	TGTGCCAGCAGCCCTCCCAGGAAAGAGACCCAGTACTTC
TRBV6-5	-	-	TRBJ1-4	CASSYSTPNEKLFF	TGTGCCAGCAGTTACTCGACACCGAATGAAAAACTGTTTTTT
TRBV6-5	once	TRBD1	TRBJ1-1	CASSLLQGYTEAFF	TGTGCCAGCAGCCTACTACAGGGGTACACTGAAGCTTTCTTT
TRBV19	-	-	TRBJ2-6	CASSMPGRGANVLTF	TGTGCCAGTAGTATGCCTGGGAGGGGGGCCAACGTCCTGACTTTC
TRBV19	-	TRBD1	TRBJ2-2	CASNRDRGAGELFF	TGTGCCAGCAACCGGGACAGGGGGGCCGGGGAGCTGTTTTTT
TRBV19	-	-	TRBJ1-6	CASNDPSQNSPLHF	TGTGCCAGTAATGATCCGAGCCAAAATTCACCCCTCCACTTT
TRBV29-1	-	TRBD1	TRBJ1-2	CSVEGDRIYGYTF	TGCAGCGTTGAAGGGGACAGGATCTATGGCTACACCTTC
TRBV5-1	-	TRBD1	TRBJ1-2	CASSLEGQGGYGYTF	TGCGCCAGCAGCTTAGAAGGACAGGGGGGCTATGGCTACACCTTC
TRBV19	few	-	TRBJ2-7	CASSIYGAGGGEQYF	TGTGCCAGTAGTATTTACGGCGCCGGCGGCGGGGAGCAGTACTTC
TRBV10-3	-	TRBD2	TRBJ2-7	CAIRPGGYEQYF	TGTGCCATCAGACCCGGGGGGTACGAGCAGTACTTC
TRBV6-1	once	TRBD1	TRBJ2-3	CASRRQGPGTDTQYF	TGTGCCAGCAGAAGACAGGGTCCTGGCACAGATACGCAGTATTTT
TRBV30	few	-	TRBJ2-5	CAWSTTGETQYF	TGTGCCTGGAGTACCACAGGAGAGACCCAGTACTTC
TRBV28	-	TRBD1	TRBJ2-7	CASSTFKGQGRNEQYF	TGTGCCAGCAGTACCTTTAAGGGACAGGGGAGGAACGAGCAGTACTTC
TRBV7-8	-	-	TRBJ1-1	CASSLVRYTEAFF	TGTGCCAGCAGCTTAGTTCGGTACACTGAAGCTTTCTTT
TRBV5-1	-	-	TRBJ2-5	CASVGVGETRYF	TGCGCCAGCGTAGGGGTAGGAGAGACCCGGTACTTC
TRBV12-5	once	-	TRBJ2-3	CASGAGRHTDTQYF	TGTGCTAGTGGTGCGGGACGGCACACAGATACGCAGTATTTT
TRBV19	-	TRBD2	TRBJ2-1	CASSIVGTSGGGSSYNEQFF	TGTGCCAGTAGTATAGTTGGGACTAGCGGGGGGGGGAGCTCCTACAATGAGCAGTTCTTC
TRBV28	-	-	TRBJ1-1	CASSFVGATEAFF	TGTGCCAGCAGTTTCGTGGGGGCTACTGAAGCTTTCTTT
TRBV28	-	-	TRBJ2-7	CASSLLAGKYEQYF	TGTGCCAGCAGTTTGTTGGCGGGGAAATACGAGCAGTACTTC
TRBV11-3	-	-	TRBJ2-7	CASSLDLYEQYF	TGTGCCAGCAGCTTAGACCTTTACGAGCAGTACTTC
TRBV6-1	-	TRBD2	TRBJ2-2	CASRGLGDTGELFF	TGTGCCAGCAGGGGACTAGGAGACACCGGGGAGCTGTTTTTT
TRBV6-6	few	TRBD1	TRBJ1-6	CASTLQGIDNSPLHF	TGTGCCAGCACGCTACAGGGGATTGATAATTCACCCCTCCACTTT
TRBV29-1	-	TRBD1	TRBJ2-3	CSVRGQVDTQYF	TGCAGCGTCCGAGGACAGGTGGATACGCAGTATTTT
TRBV5-1	-	-	TRBJ2-7	CASSWRVPNEQYF	TGCGCCAGCAGCTGGAGGGTGCCGAACGAGCAGTACTTC
TRBV9	-	TRBD1	TRBJ2-7	CASSVDGTGGREQYF	TGTGCCAGCAGCGTAGACGGGACAGGGGGTAGGGAGCAGTACTTC
TRBV4-1	-	-	TRBJ2-3	CASSPDLILTDTQYF	TGCGCCAGCAGCCCGGACTTGATCCTCACAGATACGCAGTATTTT
TRBV4-1	-	TRBD1	TRBJ1-1	CASSHTGTENTEAFF	TGCGCCAGCAGCCACACCGGGACAGAGAACACTGAAGCTTTCTTT
TRBV29-1	-	-	TRBJ2-7	CSVLGVSYEQYF	TGCAGCGTTCTTGGAGTGTCCTACGAGCAGTACTTC
TRBV2	few	TRBD1	TRBJ2-1	CASMMDRGNEQFF	TGTGCCAGCATGATGGACAGGGGAAATGAGCAGTTCTTC
TRBV7-9	few	-	TRBJ2-5	CASSLMLAARETQYF	TGTGCCAGCAGCTTAATGCTAGCAGCACGGGAGACCCAGTACTTC
TRBV7-9	-	TRBD1	TRBJ1-4	CASSLRDRGEERLFF	TGTGCCAGCAGCTTACGAGACAGGGGTGAAGAAAGACTGTTTTTT
TRBV19	-	-	TRBJ1-2	CASSIREDYGYTF	TGTGCCAGTAGTATTAGGGAGGACTATGGCTACACCTTC